The 19 T cell receptor beta chains listed next were all sequenced from one sample in a study of monozygotic twins with inflammatory bowel disease. TCRdb re-called the 5' RACE reads; every CDR3 protein appears as one record, without DNA. The repertoire table contains about 450,000 distinct CDR3 sequences. Sequenced: blood. The receptor source for this set is a human donor with ulcerative colitis or Crohn's disease, or a healthy co-twin of an affected twin (not recorded which).

The chain has TRBV19 and TRBJ2-1; TCRdb selects TRBD1, and the lack of DNA leaves this call unchecked. Germline values: CDR1 LNHDA, CDR2 SQIVND (reference sequence). CDR3 length equals 13 residues. This chain's CDR3 is CASGNRGHNEQFF.

This chain joins TRBV29-1 and TRBJ1-5. The CDR3 is made up of 15 amino acids. The germline V gene has CDR1 SQVTM and CDR2 ANQGSEA. The CDR3 sequence is CSVRPKGPVNQPQHF.

The chain recombines TRBV28 with TRBJ2-1; TCRdb returns TRBD1, unconfirmable since there is no DNA. This CDR3 contains 15 residues. The germline V gene has CDR1 MDHEN and CDR2 SYDVKM. CDR3 region: CASSPPTGAYNEQFF.

This chain joins TRBV7-2 and TRBJ1-1; as DNA is missing, the TRBD1 call by TCRdb cannot be tested. The germline gives CDR1 SGHTA, CDR2 FQGNSA. The CDR3 is 13 residues long. The CDR3: CASSKTANTEAFF.

The chain carries TRBV19 and TRBJ2-1; the D call of TRBD1 rests on TCRdb alone, since no DNA is present to check it. Germline V gene data show CDR1 as LNHDA and CDR2 as SQIVND (reference sequence). The length of the CDR3 is 14 residues. CDR3 protein: CASRGPPSYNEQFF.

The chain employs TRBV5-1 and TRBJ1-1; TCRdb's assignment of TRBD1 cannot be checked, as there is no DNA. The CDR3 extends over 15 amino acids. CDR1 is SGHRS and CDR2 is YFSETQ in the germline V gene. The CDR3 loop reads CASSLPRGGMTEAFF.

Here the CDR3 reads CASSPTLGDEKLFF. The genes are TRBV5-4 and TRBJ1-4. The CDR3 extends over 14 amino acids. CDR1 SGHNT and CDR2 YYREEE come from the germline V gene (reference sequence).

The rearrangement joins TRBV5-1 to TRBJ1-2. Germline V gene data show CDR1 as SGHRS and CDR2 as YFSETQ. CDR3 length: 18 residues. CDR3 amino acids: CASSLALGSLPSNYGYTF.

The rearrangement links TRBV20-1 to TRBJ2-7. This CDR3 region has 11 residues. The germline V gene has CDR1 DFQATT and CDR2 SNEGSKA (reference sequence). The CDR3 sequence: CSASRADEQYF.

The chain links TRBV27 to TRBJ2-7; the D call of TRBD2 rests on TCRdb alone, since no DNA is present to check it. This CDR3 has 14 residues. CDR1 is MNHEY and CDR2 is SMNVEV in the germline V gene (reference sequence). The CDR3 loop reads CASRSRVVSYEQYF.

This CDR3 reads CASSGVVEDTEAFF. This chain links TRBV5-1 with TRBJ1-1. Germline CDR1 SGHRS, CDR2 YFSETQ. This CDR3 comprises 14 residues.

The chain uses TRBV12-3 or TRBV12-4 and TRBJ1-5; without DNA, the TCRdb call of TRBD1 cannot be checked. CDR3 length: 13 residues. The CDR3 loop is CASSRDNRGPQHF.

The chain uses TRBV27 and TRBJ2-3. The CDR3 totals 15 residues. Germline CDR1 is MNHEY and CDR2 is SMNVEV (reference sequence). CDR3 amino acids: CASTWQDGYTDTQYF.

The genes are TRBV18 and TRBJ2-3; TCRdb returns TRBD1, unconfirmable since there is no DNA. The CDR3 is made up of 15 amino acids. Germline V gives CDR1 KGHSH, CDR2 LQKENI. This CDR3 is CASSPIQGRGDTQYF. The full variable domain, in which reference TRBV18 and TRBJ2-3 provide the parts outside the CDR3, is NAGVMQNPRHLVRRRGQEARLRCSPMKGHSHVYWYRQLPEEGLKFMVYLQKENIIDESGMPKERFSAEFPKEGPSILRIQQVVRGDSAAYFCASSPIQGRGDTQYFGPGTRLTVL.

The genes are TRBV5-5 and TRBJ1-5. The length of the CDR3 is 15 residues. The V gene's germline CDR1 is SGHKS and CDR2 YYEKEE (reference sequence). The CDR3 sequence: CASSPGTTLNQPQHF.

V usage is TRBV19 and J usage is TRBJ2-3. This CDR3 has 13 amino acids. Germline loops: CDR1 LNHDA, CDR2 SQIVND (reference sequence). CDR3 sequence: CASRLSNTDTQYF.

The chain couples TRBV6-5 to TRBJ1-6; checking the TCRdb D call of TRBD1 is not possible without DNA. CDR3 length: 18 residues. CDR1 and CDR2 (germline): MNHEY, SVGAGI. The CDR3 here is CASSYSPPGSSYNSPLHF.

The chain uses TRBV7-9 and TRBJ1-1. Germline V CDR1 and CDR2: SEHNR, FQNEAQ (reference sequence). The CDR3 is 13 residues long. The CDR3 here is CASSRLGGTEAFF.

The chain combines TRBV4-1 with TRBJ1-5; no DNA is available, so the TRBD1 call from TCRdb remains unchecked. CDR3 length equals 15 residues. The germline CDR1 and CDR2 sequences are MGHRA and YSYEKL. CDR3 region: CASSQQGDSNQPQHF.